Detailed here is one T cell receptor (beta chain). This sample was taken from a study of blood T cells in healthy people across ages. CDR1 and CDR2 from the germline V gene are SGHDN and FVKESK. V was clipped by 4 bases and J by 0 bases; unmatched bases: 7. CDR3 length: 17 residues. Aged roughly 6 to 100, donors were systemically healthy Caucasians from Russia. Total RNA extraction produced at least 5 micrograms (per sample) for the study. Alongside a J-beta primer mix, a sample-barcoded 5' primer served in a second PCR lasting about 6 to 12 cycles. TCRdb called the 5' RACE reads again in MiXCR, with one record for every CDR3 protein. The top ten clones hold approximately 2.1% of a sample with about 2 million distinct CDR3 sequences, roughly 49% of them seen once.

The material sequenced was blood. The chain couples TRBV14 to TRBJ2-3; TRBD2 aligns across 10 bases. This clonotype originated in a woman in her thirties or forties in good health. The CDR3 bases are TGTGCCAGCAGCCCTAAACTAGCGGGGACTAGCACAGATACGCAGTATTTT. Residues: CASSPKLAGTSTDTQYF.